These T cell receptor beta chains were read from a single sample in a study of blood T cell repertoires in COVID-19. Libraries were prepared by immunoSEQ multiplex PCR; TCRdb keeps only in-frame clonotypes and omits some of them. Among roughly 150,000 clones listed, about four fifths were seen once. What was sequenced was peripheral blood. The receptors here all came from a woman older than 75 with acute or convalescent COVID-19. The CDR3 runs from the conserved cysteine through the conserved F or W. The order of the fields is J gene, D gene, V gene, clone size, CDR3 DNA, CDR3 protein. A D gene is named only where the DNA matches it firmly. Part of the rows lack a size; the others show once, few, many or a class for expanded clones.

j_call: TRBJ2-2; d_call: NA; v_call: TRBV28; clone_size: NA; cdr3_nt: TGTGCCAGCAGGGGTCCTCGGGGGAACGGGGAGCTGTTTTTT; cdr3_aa: CASRGPRGNGELFF
j_call: TRBJ2-2; d_call: TRBD1; v_call: TRBV28; clone_size: few; cdr3_nt: TGTGCCAGTTGCCCCGCCGGGACAGGGGACACCGGGGAGCTGTTTTTT; cdr3_aa: CASCPAGTGDTGELFF
j_call: TRBJ2-5; d_call: NA; v_call: TRBV28; clone_size: NA; cdr3_nt: TGTGCCAGCAGTTTAGTGGCGGGGGCCGGAGAGACCCAGTACTTC; cdr3_aa: CASSLVAGAGETQYF
j_call: TRBJ2-2; d_call: TRBD2; v_call: TRBV28; clone_size: NA; cdr3_nt: TGTGCCAGCAGTCCCGCGGGAGCAGCTGGAACCGGGGAGCTGTTTTTT; cdr3_aa: CASSPAGAAGTGELFF
j_call: TRBJ1-1; d_call: NA; v_call: TRBV11-2; clone_size: NA; cdr3_nt: TGTGCCAGCAGCTTAGTACAAGAGAACACTGAAGCTTTCTTT; cdr3_aa: CASSLVQENTEAFF
j_call: TRBJ1-2; d_call: NA; v_call: TRBV28; clone_size: NA; cdr3_nt: TGTGCCAGCAGTTTACCCCTAGGGGATGGCTACACCTTC; cdr3_aa: CASSLPLGDGYTF
j_call: TRBJ1-1; d_call: NA; v_call: TRBV19; clone_size: few; cdr3_nt: TGTGCCAGTAGTATAGGGAGGGGTAATGCGAACACTGAAGCTTTCTTT; cdr3_aa: CASSIGRGNANTEAFF
j_call: TRBJ2-7; d_call: TRBD1; v_call: TRBV5-1; clone_size: NA; cdr3_nt: TGCGCCAGCAGCCCTGGACAGGGGGGGGCCTACGAGCAGTACTTC; cdr3_aa: CASSPGQGGAYEQYF
j_call: TRBJ2-2; d_call: TRBD2; v_call: TRBV2; clone_size: NA; cdr3_nt: TGTGCCAGCAGCTACAGCGGGGGATCCACCGGGGAGCTGTTTTTT; cdr3_aa: CASSYSGGSTGELFF
j_call: TRBJ2-5; d_call: NA; v_call: TRBV2; clone_size: NA; cdr3_nt: TGTGCCAGCATCCTGGGTATAGCGTTCCGCCGCGGAGAGACCCAGTACTTC; cdr3_aa: CASILGIAFRRGETQYF
j_call: TRBJ2-3; d_call: TRBD1; v_call: TRBV5-1; clone_size: NA; cdr3_nt: TGCGCCAGCAGCCTTGGCACAGGGGGATCCACAGATACGCAGTATTTT; cdr3_aa: CASSLGTGGSTDTQYF
j_call: TRBJ2-1; d_call: TRBD2; v_call: TRBV5-1; clone_size: few; cdr3_nt: TGCGCCAGCAGCTTGCGGACGGGACTAGCGGGAGGTGGAAATGAGCAGTTCTTC; cdr3_aa: CASSLRTGLAGGGNEQFF
j_call: TRBJ2-3; d_call: TRBD2; v_call: TRBV3-1/TRBV3-2; clone_size: NA; cdr3_nt: TGTGCCAGCAGTCCTCTAGCGGGAACGCAGTATTTT; cdr3_aa: CASSPLAGTQYF
j_call: TRBJ2-7; d_call: TRBD2; v_call: TRBV11-2; clone_size: NA; cdr3_nt: TGTGCCAGCAGCGCTCTCCACGGGAGGACTGACAACGAGCAGTACTTC; cdr3_aa: CASSALHGRTDNEQYF
j_call: TRBJ1-4; d_call: NA; v_call: TRBV11-2; clone_size: NA; cdr3_nt: TGTGCCAGCAGCTCCAGCCGCGGGAGGAAACTGTTTTTT; cdr3_aa: CASSSSRGRKLFF
j_call: TRBJ2-3; d_call: TRBD2; v_call: TRBV6-1; clone_size: NA; cdr3_nt: TGTGCCAGCAGTGAATTTGGGACTAGCGGGACTTACACAGATACGCAGTATTTT; cdr3_aa: CASSEFGTSGTYTDTQYF
j_call: TRBJ2-3; d_call: TRBD2; v_call: TRBV6-4; clone_size: NA; cdr3_nt: TGTGCCAGCAGCCGCGTAGCGGGAGCAATAGATACGCAGTATTTT; cdr3_aa: CASSRVAGAIDTQYF
j_call: TRBJ2-7; d_call: NA; v_call: TRBV4-2; clone_size: NA; cdr3_nt: TGTGCCAGCAGCCAAACTCTACAGGATGGCTACGAGCAGTACTTC; cdr3_aa: CASSQTLQDGYEQYF
j_call: TRBJ1-2; d_call: NA; v_call: TRBV28; clone_size: NA; cdr3_nt: TGTGCCAGCAGTTCCCCCCGGGGGGCTGACTATGGCTACACCTTC; cdr3_aa: CASSSPRGADYGYTF
j_call: TRBJ2-1; d_call: TRBD2; v_call: TRBV3-1/TRBV3-2; clone_size: NA; cdr3_nt: TGTGCCAGCAGCCAAAATAGCGGGACCGGCGATGAGCAGTTCTTC; cdr3_aa: CASSQNSGTGDEQFF
j_call: TRBJ1-1; d_call: TRBD1; v_call: TRBV3-1/TRBV3-2; clone_size: few; cdr3_nt: TGTGCCAGCAGCCAAGAGGGACAGAAGGGTGCTTTCTTT; cdr3_aa: CASSQEGQKGAFF
j_call: TRBJ2-5; d_call: NA; v_call: TRBV2; clone_size: NA; cdr3_nt: TGTGCCAGCAGCCATGATACTCAAGAGACCCAGTACTTC; cdr3_aa: CASSHDTQETQYF
j_call: TRBJ2-2; d_call: TRBD2; v_call: TRBV5-5; clone_size: NA; cdr3_nt: TGTGCCAGCAGCTTGGTGACTAGCGGGGGGGCCAGAACCGGGGAGCTGTTTTTT; cdr3_aa: CASSLVTSGGARTGELFF
j_call: TRBJ2-3; d_call: NA; v_call: TRBV30; clone_size: NA; cdr3_nt: TGTGCCTGGGGGAGGGATACGCAGTATTTT; cdr3_aa: CAWGRDTQYF